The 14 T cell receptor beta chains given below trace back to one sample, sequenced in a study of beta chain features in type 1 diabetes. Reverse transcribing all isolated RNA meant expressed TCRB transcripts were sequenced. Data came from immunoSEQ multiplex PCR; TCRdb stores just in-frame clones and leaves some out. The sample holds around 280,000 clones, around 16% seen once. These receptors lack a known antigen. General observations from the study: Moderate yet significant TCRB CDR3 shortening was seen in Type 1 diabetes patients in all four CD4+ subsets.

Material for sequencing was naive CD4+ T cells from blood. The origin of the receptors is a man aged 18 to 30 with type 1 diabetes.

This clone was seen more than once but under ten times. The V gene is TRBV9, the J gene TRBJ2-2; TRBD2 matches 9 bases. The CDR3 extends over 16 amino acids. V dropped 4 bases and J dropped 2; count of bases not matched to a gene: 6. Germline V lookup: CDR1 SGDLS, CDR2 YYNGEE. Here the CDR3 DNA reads TGTGCCAGCAGCAAAAGCGGGGGGACAAACACCGGGGAGCTGTTTTTT. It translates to CASSKSGGTNTGELFF.

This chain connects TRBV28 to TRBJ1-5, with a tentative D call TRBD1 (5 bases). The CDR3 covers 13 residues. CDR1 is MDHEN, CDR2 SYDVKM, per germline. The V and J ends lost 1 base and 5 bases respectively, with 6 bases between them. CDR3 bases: TGTGCCAGCAGTTTATCGGGGGATCAGCCCCAGCATTTT. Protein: CASSLSGDQPQHF.

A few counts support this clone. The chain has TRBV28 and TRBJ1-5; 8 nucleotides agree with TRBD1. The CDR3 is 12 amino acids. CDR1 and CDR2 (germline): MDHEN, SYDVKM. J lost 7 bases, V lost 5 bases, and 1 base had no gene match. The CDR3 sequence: CASSPGGQPQHF. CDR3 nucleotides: TGTGCCAGCAGTCCAGGGGGCCAGCCCCAGCATTTT.

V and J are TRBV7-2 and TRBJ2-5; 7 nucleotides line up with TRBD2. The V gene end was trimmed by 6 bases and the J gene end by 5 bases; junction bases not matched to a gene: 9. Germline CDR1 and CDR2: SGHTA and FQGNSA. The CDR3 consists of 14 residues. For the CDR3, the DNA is TGTGCCAGCAGAAGCGGCGGGAGTGCGGAGACCCAGTACTTC. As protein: CASRSGGSAETQYF.

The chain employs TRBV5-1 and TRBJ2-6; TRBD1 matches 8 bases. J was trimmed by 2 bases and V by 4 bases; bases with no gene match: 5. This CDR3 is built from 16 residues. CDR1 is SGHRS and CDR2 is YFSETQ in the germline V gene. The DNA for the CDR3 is TGCGCCAGCAGCGTCCAGGGGGCTACTGGGGCCAACGTCCTGACTTTC. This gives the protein CASSVQGATGANVLTF.

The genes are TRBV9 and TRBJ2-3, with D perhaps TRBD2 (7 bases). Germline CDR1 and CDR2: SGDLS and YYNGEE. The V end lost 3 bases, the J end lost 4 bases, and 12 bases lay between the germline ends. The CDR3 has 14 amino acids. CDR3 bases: TGTGCCAGCAGCGAGGGCGGGGGCGCAGATACGCAGTATTTT. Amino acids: CASSEGGGADTQYF.

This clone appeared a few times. The CDR3 coding sequence is TGTGCCAGCAGCCAGATAGGCCCTGCGGGAGTCTACGAGCAGTACTTC. This codes for CASSQIGPAGVYEQYF. V is TRBV7-2 and J is TRBJ2-7; 7 bases are shared with TRBD2. Per the germline V gene, CDR1 is SGHTA and CDR2 is FQGNSA. The CDR3 loop spans 16 amino acids. After removal of 5 bases from V and 3 bases from J, the junction contained 13 bases not matched to a gene.

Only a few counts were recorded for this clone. The CDR3 here is CAWSQDRATAGELFF. DNA of the CDR3: TGTGCCTGGAGCCAGGACAGGGCTACGGCCGGGGAGCTGTTTTTT. V and J are TRBV30 and TRBJ2-2; TRBD1 matches 8 bases. This CDR3 region has 15 residues. Germline CDR1 GTSNPN, CDR2 SVGIG (reference sequence). J was trimmed by 6 bases and V by 3 bases; bases with no gene match: 9.

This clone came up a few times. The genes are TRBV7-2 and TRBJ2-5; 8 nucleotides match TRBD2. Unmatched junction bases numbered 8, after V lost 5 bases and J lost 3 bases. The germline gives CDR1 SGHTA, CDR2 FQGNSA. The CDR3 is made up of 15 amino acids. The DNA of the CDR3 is TGTGCCAGCAGCCCATACCGGGGGGGAGAAGAGACCCAGTACTTC. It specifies CASSPYRGGEETQYF. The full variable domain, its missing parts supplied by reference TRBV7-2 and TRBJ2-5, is GAGVSQSPSNKVTEKGKDVELRCDPISGHTALYWYRQSLGQGLEFLIYFQGNSAPDKSGLPSDRFSAERTGGSVSTLTIQRTQQEDSAVYLCASSPYRGGEETQYFGPGTRLLVL.

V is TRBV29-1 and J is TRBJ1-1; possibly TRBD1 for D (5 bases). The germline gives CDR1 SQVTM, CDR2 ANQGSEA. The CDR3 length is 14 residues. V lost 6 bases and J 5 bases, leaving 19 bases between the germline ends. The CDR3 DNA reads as TGCAGCGTGGCTCCCCAGGGCCTAAGAACTGAAGCTTTCTTT. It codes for CSVAPQGLRTEAFF.

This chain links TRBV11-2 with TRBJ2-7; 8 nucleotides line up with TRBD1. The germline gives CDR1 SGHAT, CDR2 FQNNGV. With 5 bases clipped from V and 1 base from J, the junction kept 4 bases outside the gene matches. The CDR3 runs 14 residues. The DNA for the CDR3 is TGTGCCAGCAGCCCCGGACAGGGTTCCTACGAGCAGTACTTC. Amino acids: CASSPGQGSYEQYF.

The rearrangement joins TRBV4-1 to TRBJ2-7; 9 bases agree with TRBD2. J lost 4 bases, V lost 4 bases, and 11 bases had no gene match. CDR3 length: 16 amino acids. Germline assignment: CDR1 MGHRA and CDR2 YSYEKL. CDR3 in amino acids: CASSLGPLAGQYEQYF. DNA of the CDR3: TGCGCCAGCAGCCTGGGGCCCCTAGCGGGACAATACGAGCAGTACTTC.

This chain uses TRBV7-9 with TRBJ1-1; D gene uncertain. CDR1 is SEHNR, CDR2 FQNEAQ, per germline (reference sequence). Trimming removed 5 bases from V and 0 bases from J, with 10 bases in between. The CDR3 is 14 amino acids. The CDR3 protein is CASSDRLLNTEAFF. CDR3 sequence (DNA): TGTGCCAGCAGCGACCGACTGTTGAACACTGAAGCTTTCTTT. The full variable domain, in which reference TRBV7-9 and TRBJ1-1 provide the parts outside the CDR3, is DTGVSQNPRHKITKRGQNVTFRCDPISEHNRLYWYRQTLGQGPEFLTYFQNEAQLEKSRLLSDRFSAERPKGSFSTLEIQRTEQGDSAMYLCASSDRLLNTEAFFGQGTRLTVV.

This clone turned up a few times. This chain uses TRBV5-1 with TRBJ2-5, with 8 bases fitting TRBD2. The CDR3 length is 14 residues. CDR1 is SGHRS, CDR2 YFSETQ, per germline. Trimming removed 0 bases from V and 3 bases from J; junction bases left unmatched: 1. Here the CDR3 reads CASSLERGKETQYF. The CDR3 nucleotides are TGCGCCAGCAGCTTGGAGCGGGGGAAAGAGACCCAGTACTTC.